The table lists the clone carrying this TCR beta chain with a few counts. The antigen remains undetermined. This record belongs to a study of spatial heterogeneity in lung cancer. About the research overall: Tumor-region TCR transcript counts correlated strongly with a T cell module score from matched bulk RNA-seq. Study-wide results and caveats: The counts of expanded TCRs, ubiquitous and regional, tracked ubiquitous and regional nonsynonymous mutations, respectively. Tumoral mutation counts were tracked by counts of expanded intratumoral alpha and beta TCRs.

Time point reported: sample taken at primary tumor resection. Material for sequencing was whole RNA from tumor, nontumor lung or frozen PBMC, left unsorted. TCRdb passed the 5' RACE reads through MiXCR, listing each CDR3 protein once. The sample shows fewer than 10,000 distinct CDR3 sequences, 4% to 6% of them seen only once. This clonotype was sampled from a female donor with early-stage non-small cell lung cancer. The source material was lung tumor tissue, sampled at surgery.

CDR3 sequence reads: CASSPRGGGDSPLHF. The CDR3 region has the DNA TGTGCCAGCAGTCCCCGCGGAGGAGGGGACTCACCCCTCCACTTT. The rearrangement uses TRBV12-3 or TRBV12-4 and TRBJ1-6; D may be TRBD1 (5 bases). This CDR3 is built from 15 residues. The V and J ends lost 5 bases and 10 bases respectively, with 18 bases between them.